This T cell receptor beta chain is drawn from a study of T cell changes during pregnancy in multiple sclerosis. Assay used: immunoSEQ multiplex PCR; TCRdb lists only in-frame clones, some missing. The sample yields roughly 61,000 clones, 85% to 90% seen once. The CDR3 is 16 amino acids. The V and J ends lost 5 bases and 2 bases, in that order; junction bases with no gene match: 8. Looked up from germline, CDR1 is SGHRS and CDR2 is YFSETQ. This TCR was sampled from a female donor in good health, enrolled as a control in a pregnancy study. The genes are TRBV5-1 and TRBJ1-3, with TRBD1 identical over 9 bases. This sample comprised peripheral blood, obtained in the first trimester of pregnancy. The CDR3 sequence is CASRTGGQGTGNTIYF. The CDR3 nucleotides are TGCGCCAGCAGAACCGGGGGACAGGGAACTGGAAACACCATATATTTT.